A selection of T cell receptor beta chains follows, all from one sample in a study of Graves' ophthalmopathy and Graves' hyperthyroidism. MiXCR was run by TCRdb on the multiplex PCR reads, yielding one entry per CDR3 protein. The repertoire has approximately 1.2 million distinct CDR3 sequences, 35% to 40% of them found once; the top ten carry over 8.5%. The sequenced sample was peripheral blood or thyroid tissue (not recorded which). These receptors originate from an adult man with Graves' hyperthyroidism. The CDR3 runs from the conserved cysteine through the conserved F or W. The order of the fields is D gene, J gene, V gene, clone size, CDR3 DNA, CDR3 protein. D genes are given only for firm matches. The size field is filled for only some rows; it gives once, few, many or a size class.

NA,TRBJ2-7,TRBV10-3,NA,TGTGCCATCAGCCGGACAGGGAGGGACGAGCAGTACTTC,CAISRTGRDEQYF
NA,TRBJ1-2,TRBV28,NA,TGTGCCAGCAGCTATAAGGGAAGAACAGACTATGGCTACACCTTC,CASSYKGRTDYGYTF
NA,TRBJ2-2,TRBV11-2,NA,TGTGCCAGCAGCTTAGATTTGACGCCGCTGGGACAAAACACCGGGGAGCTGTTTTTT,CASSLDLTPLGQNTGELFF
TRBD1,TRBJ2-7,TRBV10-3,NA,TGTGCCACCGGTCTTGTCGGCGGGACAGGGAACTACGAGCAGTACTTC,CATGLVGGTGNYEQYF
NA,TRBJ1-1,TRBV2,many,TGTGCCACCGAGGGTTGGAACACTGAAGCTTTCTTT,CATEGWNTEAFF
NA,TRBJ2-7,TRBV7-6,NA,TGTGCCAGCAGCTTAAAACAGTCGATCGAGCAGTACTTC,CASSLKQSIEQYF
NA,TRBJ1-5,TRBV20-1,many,TGCAGTGCTCGTACAGATTACAATCAGCCCCAGCATTTT,CSARTDYNQPQHF
NA,TRBJ2-5,TRBV10-3,NA,TGTGCCAGCTCACCTAGAAAGATCGGGGGGCAGGAGACCCAGTACTTC,CASSPRKIGGQETQYF
NA,TRBJ1-1,TRBV7-9,few,TGTGCCAGCAGCTTCTCAGGGCTTCCCCCCCACACTGAAGCTTTCTTT,CASSFSGLPPHTEAFF
TRBD2,TRBJ2-5,TRBV9,NA,TGTACCAGCAGCCCAACGGGGGGTTTTATGGAGACCCAGTACTTC,CTSSPTGGFMETQYF
TRBD1,TRBJ2-7,TRBV7-8,many,TGTGCCAGCAGCCGTGATCAGGGGGCCAGCGAGCAGTACTTC,CASSRDQGASEQYF
TRBD2,TRBJ2-5,TRBV20-1,NA,TGCAGTGCTAGAGATGTCCCACTAGCGGGGGGGCAAGAGACCCAGTACTTC,CSARDVPLAGGQETQYF
NA,TRBJ2-5,TRBV4-1,NA,TGCGCCAGCAGCCAAGATGCGACCGGGGACTTC,CASSQDATGDF
NA,TRBJ2-7,TRBV10-3,many,TGTGCCATCAGCCCTTCGGGGGGACAGACCTACGAGCAGTACTTC,CAISPSGGQTYEQYF
NA,TRBJ1-2,TRBV4-1,NA,TGCGCCAGCAGCCAAGAACGGGGGACCAGTGGCTACACCTTC,CASSQERGTSGYTF
NA,TRBJ2-6,TRBV7-2,many,TGTGCCAGCAGCCCGGGACGGTCTGGGGCCAACGTCCTGACTTTC,CASSPGRSGANVLTF
TRBD1,TRBJ2-5,TRBV20-1,NA,TGCAGTGCTGGCCCCCAGGGGGTCGAAGAGACCCAGTACTTC,CSAGPQGVEETQYF
NA,TRBJ1-1,TRBV10-3,few,TGTGCCAGCAGTTACACGCGGACGGTGAACACTGAAGCTTTCTTT,CASSYTRTVNTEAFF
TRBD1,TRBJ1-2,TRBV20-1,NA,TGCAGTGCCGGAGAAGGGGGCAACCCTAACTATGGCTACACCTTC,CSAGEGGNPNYGYTF
TRBD1,TRBJ2-7,TRBV15,NA,TGTGCCACCAGCAGCCCCAGGGACAGATCCTACGAGCAGTACTTC,CATSSPRDRSYEQYF
NA,TRBJ1-2,TRBV10-3,NA,TGTGCCATCAGTGCGACAGCCTCAGCAGGAGGCTACACCTTC,CAISATASAGGYTF
NA,TRBJ1-6,TRBV25-1,NA,TGTGCCAGCAGTCCCCAACAGGGACCCAATTCACCCCTCCACTTT,CASSPQQGPNSPLHF
NA,TRBJ2-7,TRBV14,NA,TGTGCCAGCAACCAACCCCAGACCTACGAGCAGTACTTC,CASNQPQTYEQYF
NA,TRBJ1-6,TRBV10-3,many,TGTGCCATCAGGGGGGACCATTACGGATCACCCCTCCACTTT,CAIRGDHYGSPLHF
TRBD2,TRBJ2-7,TRBV7-2,NA,TGTGCCAGCAGCTTTCTAGCGGACTCCTACGAGCAGTACTTC,CASSFLADSYEQYF
TRBD2,TRBJ2-5,TRBV5-1,few,TGCGCCAGCAGCGTCGGCGGGGGGGGAGAGTGGGAGACCCAGTACTTC,CASSVGGGGEWETQYF
TRBD1,TRBJ1-6,TRBV19,NA,TGTGCCAGTAGTAAAAAAACCGGACCAGGGGGTAACAATTCACCCCTCCACTTT,CASSKKTGPGGNNSPLHF
NA,TRBJ1-2,TRBV29-1,NA,TGCAGCGTTGAAGGGCAGGGGTCGAGTGGCTACACCTTC,CSVEGQGSSGYTF
TRBD1,TRBJ2-7,TRBV6-1,few,TGTGCCAGCAGTAACAACAGGGGTGGCTCCTACGAGCAGTACTTC,CASSNNRGGSYEQYF
TRBD2,TRBJ2-5,TRBV5-1,NA,TGCGCCAGCAGTTCTCGGACTAGCGACGGTAAAGAGACCCAGTACTTC,CASSSRTSDGKETQYF
NA,TRBJ2-6,TRBV9,NA,TGTGCCAGCAGCGTAGACCCGACTTTC,CASSVDPTF
NA,TRBJ1-5,TRBV4-1,many,TGCGCCAGCAGCCAAGATCGTCAGGGTCAGCCCCAGCATTTT,CASSQDRQGQPQHF
TRBD1,TRBJ1-5,TRBV19,NA,TGTGCCAGTAGTGAGAACAGGACAGGCCCGGTTAGCAATCAGCCCCAGCATTTT,CASSENRTGPVSNQPQHF
NA,TRBJ2-7,TRBV7-9,NA,TGTGCCAGCAGCTTAGGTCAGGCTCCGGCCGCCGAGCAGTACTTC,CASSLGQAPAAEQYF
NA,TRBJ2-2,TRBV16,NA,TGTGCCAGCAGCCAGTTGCCCCTGCAGGGGTTCGCCGGGGAGCTGTTTTTT,CASSQLPLQGFAGELFF